This entry lists 20 T cell receptor beta chains sequenced from one sample in a study of blood T cells in healthy people across ages. Together with a sample-barcoded 5' primer, a J-beta primer mix was included in a second PCR lasting roughly 7 to 11 cycles. TCRdb re-called the 5' RACE reads through MiXCR, storing one row per CDR3 protein. The repertoire consists of 550,000 to 800,000 distinct CDR3 sequences, with 20% to 25% occurring once and the leading ten covering roughly 3.9%. The sample taken for sequencing was blood. All receptors derive from a man between 70 and 80 years old in good health.

This clonotype was counted between two and nine times. The chain is built from TRBV5-1 and TRBJ1-1, with D maybe TRBD1 (6 bases). This CDR3 has 14 residues. Germline CDR1 is SGHRS and CDR2 is YFSETQ. Trimming left V 3 bases short and J 3 bases short, with 12 bases between. As DNA, the CDR3 is TGCGCCAGCAGCTCCCAACCAGGGGACACTGAAGCTTTCTTT. Translation: CASSSQPGDTEAFF.

This clonotype was counted a few times. The chain carries TRBV18 and TRBJ2-1, with a weak D call TRBD2 (6 bases). V lost 4 bases to trimming and J lost 3 bases, with 16 bases between them. Germline V gene lookup returns CDR1 KGHSH and CDR2 LQKENI. The CDR3 spans 16 residues. The CDR3 DNA is TGTGCCAGCTCACTAGCGACTAGGCCAAACTACAATGAGCAGTTCTTC. It yields the protein CASSLATRPNYNEQFF.

V and J are TRBV2 and TRBJ2-1; 14 bases map to TRBD2. Looked up from germline, CDR1 is SNHLY and CDR2 is FYNNEI. After removal of 6 bases from V and 6 bases from J, the junction contained 10 bases not matched to a gene. CDR3 length equals 17 residues. In DNA form, the CDR3 reads TGTGCCAGCAGGGGGACTAGCGGGAGTCGGGGGGGCAATGAGCAGTTCTTC. This translates into CASRGTSGSRGGNEQFF.

This clonotype was found a few times. The V gene is TRBV4-3, the J gene TRBJ2-5; the D gene could be TRBD1 or TRBD2 (5 bases each). The closer fit of TRBJ2-1 to the DNA end suggests the J call may be wrong. The CDR3 has 15 amino acids. CDR1 and CDR2 (germline): LGHNA, YSLEER. The CDR3 coding sequence is TGCGCCAGCAGCCAAGGGAAGGACTGGGGGAATGAGCAGTTCTTC. Translated: CASSQGKDWGNEQFF.

The chain links TRBV5-6 to TRBJ2-3; the match to TRBD1 covers 7 bases. The germline V gene has CDR1 SGHDT and CDR2 YYEEEE. This CDR3 has 14 residues. Unmatched junction bases numbered 2, after V lost 2 bases and J lost 2 bases. Written as DNA, the CDR3 is TGTGCCAGCAGCTTCGGGACAGTCACAGATACGCAGTATTTT. It yields the protein CASSFGTVTDTQYF.

This chain uses TRBV20-1 with TRBJ1-1; D may be TRBD1 (5 bases). The CDR3 contains 11 residues. Trimming stripped 4 bases from V and 3 bases from J, with 6 bases between. Per germline, CDR1 DFQATT and CDR2 SNEGSKA (reference sequence). The CDR3 reads CSAMGDTEAFF. DNA for the CDR3: TGCAGTGCTATGGGGGACACTGAAGCTTTCTTT.

This clonotype has just a few counts. This chain uses TRBV7-2 with TRBJ2-4; a weak D match, TRBD2 (6 bases). In germline, CDR1 is SGHTA, CDR2 FQGNSA. Between the trimmed V and J ends, which lost 1 base and 9 bases, there was a span of 19 bases. This CDR3 spans 16 amino acids. CDR3 loop: CASSLGQTGTGAIQYF. CDR3 bases: TGTGCCAGCAGCTTAGGACAAACCGGGACGGGAGCCATTCAGTACTTC.

The chain combines TRBV12-5 with TRBJ2-1, with no clear D. Germline V lookup: CDR1 LGHNT, CDR2 FRNRAP. The CDR3 covers 14 residues. V lost 6 bases and J lost 7, with 16 bases in between. The CDR3 nucleotides are TGTGCTAGTGGCCGGACCTCGCTGGGGAATGAGCAGTTCTTC. Amino acid sequence: CASGRTSLGNEQFF.

This chain uses TRBV5-6 with TRBJ1-1; no clear D. In germline, CDR1 is SGHDT, CDR2 YYEEEE. V dropped 0 bases and J dropped 4 bases, with 10 bases sitting between them. The CDR3 spans 14 residues. CDR3 coding DNA: TGTGCCAGCAGCTTGGGAGCGCGGGGCACTGAAGCTTTCTTT. This gives the protein CASSLGARGTEAFF.

This clonotype was seen only a few times. The chain uses TRBV3-1 and TRBJ1-4; 7 bases agree with TRBD1. This CDR3 is 14 amino acids long. CDR1 is LGHDT, CDR2 YNNKEL, per germline (reference sequence). V shed 2 bases and J 7 bases; nucleotides not matched to a gene: 4. CDR3 loop: CASSQRQGREKLFF. CDR3 sequence (DNA): TGTGCCAGCAGCCAAAGACAGGGACGTGAAAAACTGTTTTTT.

The V gene is TRBV12-3 or TRBV12-4, the J gene TRBJ1-6; a weak D match, TRBD1 (5 bases). The CDR3 contains 14 residues. The V end was cut by 3 bases, the J end by 7 bases, with 10 bases between. In nucleotides, the CDR3 is TGTGCCAGCAGTTTCCAGGGCCCCAATTCACCCCTCCACTTT. Protein sequence: CASSFQGPNSPLHF.

This clonotype was counted a few times. The rearrangement uses TRBV6-5 and TRBJ2-7, with 8 bases fitting TRBD1. Germline V gives CDR1 MNHEY, CDR2 SVGAGI. The CDR3 totals 14 residues. J was trimmed by 5 bases and V by 5 bases; bases with no gene match: 8. This CDR3 reads CASSNSDRVHEQYF. Here the CDR3 DNA reads TGTGCCAGCAGTAATTCGGACAGGGTCCACGAGCAGTACTTC.

J is TRBJ2-7 and V is TRBV12-3 or TRBV12-4; 11 bases align to TRBD2. With V trimmed by 7 bases and J by 1 base, 3 bases remained unmatched. The CDR3 contains 14 residues. The CDR3: CASKLAGGSYEQYF. CDR3 nucleotides: TGTGCCAGCAAGCTAGCGGGAGGTTCCTACGAGCAGTACTTC.

Of note for this clonotype: A much larger clone lies one base from this, so it may be a read error. This rearrangement joins TRBV27 to TRBJ2-1, with D hard to call. The ends were cut back, 6 bases at V and 8 bases at J, with 8 bases in the middle. Germline V gene data show CDR1 as MNHEY and CDR2 as SMNVEV (reference sequence). This CDR3 comprises 11 residues. Written as DNA, the CDR3 is TGTGCCAGCAGATTAATGGATGAGCAGTTCTTC. Amino acids: CASRLMDEQFF.

The chain is built from TRBV3-1 and TRBJ1-6, with D tentatively TRBD1 (5 bases). V was trimmed by 1 base and J by 7 bases, leaving 17 bases between them. Germline V gives CDR1 LGHDT, CDR2 YNNKEL (reference sequence). The CDR3 sequence is 17 residues long. Written as DNA, the CDR3 is TGTGCCAGCAGCCAAGGGTACAGGAGACTAAGCAATTCACCCCTCCACTTT. This sequence encodes CASSQGYRRLSNSPLHF. Complete variable domain (other parts from reference TRBV3-1 and TRBJ1-6): DTAVSQTPKYLVTQMGNDKSIKCEQNLGHDTMYWYKQDSKKFLKIMFSYNNKELIINETVPNRFSPKSPDKAHLNLHINSLELGDSAVYFCASSQGYRRLSNSPLHFGNGTRLTVT.

This clonotype was counted a few times. This chain links TRBV5-1 with TRBJ1-1; D possibly corresponds to TRBD1 (6 bases). V lost 1 base and J 6 bases, leaving 13 bases between the germline ends. Germline assignment: CDR1 SGHRS and CDR2 YFSETQ. The CDR3 sequence is 14 residues long. CDR3: CASSLPGEGAEAFF. As DNA, the CDR3 is TGCGCCAGCAGCTTGCCAGGGGAGGGGGCTGAAGCTTTCTTT.

V and J are TRBV12-3 or TRBV12-4 and TRBJ1-2; D not certain. V lost 7 bases, J lost 2 bases, and 14 bases lay in between. The CDR3 is made up of 14 amino acids. The CDR3: CASTFSSGNYGYTF. In DNA, the CDR3 is TGTGCCAGCACCTTTTCTTCGGGGAACTATGGCTACACCTTC.

This clonotype was seen a handful of times. The chain joins TRBV29-1 to TRBJ2-3; 12 bases line up with TRBD2. CDR1 and CDR2 from the germline V gene are SQVTM and ANQGSEA. The V segment lost 2 bases and the J segment 0 bases; nucleotides outside the gene matches: 3. This CDR3 is 16 amino acids long. The CDR3 here is CSVERLAGDSTDTQYF. CDR3 sequence (DNA): TGCAGCGTTGAAAGACTAGCGGGAGATAGCACAGATACGCAGTATTTT.

CDR3 residues: CASSLAGGSNTGELFF. The CDR3 nucleotides are TGTGCCAGCAGCTTGGCGGGCGGGAGTAACACCGGGGAGCTGTTTTTT. V usage is TRBV5-6 and J usage is TRBJ2-2; TRBD2 aligns across 7 bases. Germline loops: CDR1 SGHDT, CDR2 YYEEEE. The trim removed 0 bases at V and 2 bases at J, leaving 4 bases unmatched. There are 16 residues in the CDR3.

This clonotype has just a few counts. The chain couples TRBV27 to TRBJ2-5; TRBD2 aligns across 13 bases. Germline CDR1 is MNHEY and CDR2 is SMNVEV (reference sequence). The ends lost 5 bases at V and 1 base at J; junction bases unmatched: 4. The CDR3 consists of 16 residues. This CDR3 is CASSRGLAGAQETQYF. In nucleotides, the CDR3 is TGTGCCAGCAGTCGAGGACTAGCGGGAGCCCAAGAGACCCAGTACTTC.